The present entry profiles one T cell receptor beta chain with its context. As yet, its antigen is unknown. The data originate from a study of cytomegalovirus exposure and HLA in healthy donors. Both 60 Vbeta primers and 13 Jbeta primers went into the PCR. Using immunoSEQ multiplex PCR, the repertoire was profiled, and TCRdb retains in-frame clones only, with some absent. The repertoire holds about 200,000 clones, with approximately 85% as singletons. The study's findings and limits: The majority of TCR sequences were rare, yet some public TCRs appeared in many donors.

Sequencing was done on a sample of PBMCs. The TCR sequence derives from a middle-aged woman in good health and CMV-seronegative.

The DNA for the CDR3 is TGTGCCAGCAGCCAAACCGGGACTCTGGGCTACGAGCAGTACTTC. Translating gives CASSQTGTLGYEQYF. The J gene is TRBJ2-7, the V gene TRBV7-9; tentative D call: TRBD2 (6 bases). The CDR3 length is 15 residues. The V gene lost 5 bases and the J gene lost 3 bases, with 17 bases spanning the gap. The germline gives CDR1 SEHNR, CDR2 FQNEAQ (reference sequence).